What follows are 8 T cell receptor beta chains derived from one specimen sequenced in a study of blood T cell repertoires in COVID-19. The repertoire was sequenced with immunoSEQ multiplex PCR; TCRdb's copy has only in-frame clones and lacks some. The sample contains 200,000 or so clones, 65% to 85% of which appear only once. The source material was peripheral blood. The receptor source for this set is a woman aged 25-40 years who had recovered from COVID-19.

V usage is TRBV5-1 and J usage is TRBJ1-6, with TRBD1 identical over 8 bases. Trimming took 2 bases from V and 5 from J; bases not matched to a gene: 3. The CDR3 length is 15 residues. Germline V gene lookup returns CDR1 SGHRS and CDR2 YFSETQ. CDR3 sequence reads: CASSFLQGDNSPLHF. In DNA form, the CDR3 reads TGCGCCAGCAGCTTCCTACAGGGGGATAATTCACCCCTCCACTTT.

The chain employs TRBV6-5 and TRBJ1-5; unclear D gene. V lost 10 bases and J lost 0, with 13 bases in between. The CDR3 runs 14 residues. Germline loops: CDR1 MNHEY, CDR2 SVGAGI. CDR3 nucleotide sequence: TGTGCCACCATCACTATTTATAGCAATCAGCCCCAGCATTTT. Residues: CATITIYSNQPQHF.

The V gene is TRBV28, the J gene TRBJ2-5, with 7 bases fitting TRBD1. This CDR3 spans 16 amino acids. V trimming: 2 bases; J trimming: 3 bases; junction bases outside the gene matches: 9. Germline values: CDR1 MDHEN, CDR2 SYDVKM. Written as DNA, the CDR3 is TGTGCCAGCAGTTTAATCCGACAGGGTATGAAAGAGACCCAGTACTTC. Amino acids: CASSLIRQGMKETQYF.

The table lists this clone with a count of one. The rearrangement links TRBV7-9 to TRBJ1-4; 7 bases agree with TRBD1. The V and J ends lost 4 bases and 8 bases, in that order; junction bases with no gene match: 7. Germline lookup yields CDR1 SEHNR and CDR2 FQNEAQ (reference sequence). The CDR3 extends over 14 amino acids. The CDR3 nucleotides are TGTGCCAGCAGCTCACCGGGACAGTGGGAAAAACTGTTTTTT. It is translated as CASSSPGQWEKLFF. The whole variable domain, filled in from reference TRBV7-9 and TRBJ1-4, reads DTGVSQNPRHKITKRGQNVTFRCDPISEHNRLYWYRQTLGQGPEFLTYFQNEAQLEKSRLLSDRFSAERPKGSFSTLEIQRTEQGDSAMYLCASSSPGQWEKLFFGSGTQLSVL.

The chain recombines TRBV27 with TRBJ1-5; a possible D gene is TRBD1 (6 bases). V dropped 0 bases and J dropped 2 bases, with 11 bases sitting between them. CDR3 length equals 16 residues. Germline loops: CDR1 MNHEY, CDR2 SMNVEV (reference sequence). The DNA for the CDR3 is TGTGCCAGCAGTTTATCGGGACACCTTGGCAATCAGCCCCAGCATTTT. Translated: CASSLSGHLGNQPQHF.

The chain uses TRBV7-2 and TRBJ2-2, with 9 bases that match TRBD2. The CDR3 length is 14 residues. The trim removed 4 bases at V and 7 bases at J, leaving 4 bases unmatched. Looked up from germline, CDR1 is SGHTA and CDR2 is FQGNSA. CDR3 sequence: CASSYLAGVGELFF. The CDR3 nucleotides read TGTGCCAGCAGCTACTTAGCGGGAGTCGGGGAGCTGTTTTTT.

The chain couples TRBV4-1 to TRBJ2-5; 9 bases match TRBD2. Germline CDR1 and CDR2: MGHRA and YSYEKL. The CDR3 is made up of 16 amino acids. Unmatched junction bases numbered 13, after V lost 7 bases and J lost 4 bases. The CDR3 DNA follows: TGCGCCAGCACCCAGACTAGCGGAGTAGGTGGAGAGACCCAGTACTTC. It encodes CASTQTSGVGGETQYF.

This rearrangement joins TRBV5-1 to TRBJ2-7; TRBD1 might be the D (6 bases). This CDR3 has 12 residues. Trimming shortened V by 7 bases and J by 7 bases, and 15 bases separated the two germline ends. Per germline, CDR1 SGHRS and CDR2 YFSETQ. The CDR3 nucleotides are TGCGCCAGCGCAATTGACAGGCATGAGCAGTACTTC. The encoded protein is CASAIDRHEQYF.